This T cell receptor beta chain was recovered during a study of blood T cell repertoires in COVID-19. As for the study in general: The United States, Italy and Spain were the sources of the acute and convalescent COVID-19 samples. T cells, B-cell-depleted T cells, or PBMCs provided the cDNA or gDNA that served as material.

The germline CDR1 and CDR2 sequences are SGHRS and YFSETQ. The ends lost 5 bases at V and 4 bases at J; junction bases unmatched: 5. The CDR3 has 13 amino acids. Per the authors' pipeline: Cell counts per sample came from amplifying reference gene primers. Here immunoSEQ multiplex PCR was the method, and the copy in TCRdb shows in-frame clones only, minus some. V and J calls and clone size are those listed in that table; D and trimming were worked out from the DNA. The sample shows 500,000 to 600,000 clones, around nine tenths of them seen only once. Enrolment of Seattle patients took place during active infection, and they were followed longitudinally.

Material for sequencing was peripheral blood. The gene calls are TRBV5-1 and TRBJ2-5; 7 bases align to TRBD1. This sequence was found in a woman in her fifties or sixties with COVID-19, enrolled during active disease. The DNA for the CDR3 is TGCGCCAGCAGGACAGGGAACGGAGAGACCCAGTACTTC. It is translated as CASRTGNGETQYF. Using reference TRBV5-1 and TRBJ2-5 for the parts outside the CDR3, the full variable domain is KAGVTQTPRYLIKTRGQQVTLSCSPISGHRSVSWYQQTPGQGLQFLFEYFSETQRNKGNFPGRFSGRQFSNSRSEMNVSTLELGDSALYLCASRTGNGETQYFGPGTRLLVL.